What follows is one TCR beta chain and its context. Its cognate antigen is unknown. V lost 5 bases, J lost 4 bases, and 9 bases lay in between. The V gene's germline CDR1 is SGHTA and CDR2 FQGNSA. This CDR3 comprises 12 residues. This sample was included in a study of STAT3 mutations in large granular lymphocyte leukemia. Across the whole study: Over half of T-LGLL patients had one or more immunosuppressive regimens.

The table came from immunoSEQ multiplex PCR; TCRdb's copy has only in-frame clones and leaves some out. The data contain over a thousand clones, 85% to 90% of them seen just once; the ten biggest clones take up approximately 15%. Points from the study as a whole: Every T-cell large granular lymphocyte leukemia patient had at least one immunodominant TCR beta clonotype.

The TCR originated in a woman aged 40 to 55 with T-cell large granular lymphocyte leukemia. Some clones in this sample may be carry-over from other donors' samples. The material sequenced was peripheral blood mononuclear cells. The rearrangement joins TRBV7-2 to TRBJ2-7; a weak D match, TRBD2 (6 bases). CDR3 nucleotides: TGTGCCAGCAGCCCGGGACTTTACGAGCAGTACTTC. Amino acids: CASSPGLYEQYF.